What follows are 15 T cell receptor beta chains derived from one specimen sequenced in a study of shared clonotypes between healthy human individuals. Naive CD8 populations comprised CD45RO-negative cells positively selected for CCR7, excluding terminally differentiated effector memory CD45RA+ cells. The assay was immunoSEQ multiplex PCR, and TCRdb's table has in-frame clones only and misses some. The top ten clones hold about 1.1% of a sample with about 2 million clones, about 95% of them seen once. Sample: naive CD8+ T cells sorted from blood. All receptors derive from a man aged 18 to 30 in good health.

V gene TRBV28 combines with J gene TRBJ1-4; D is perhaps TRBD1 (5 bases). Trimming left V 6 bases short and J 5 bases short, with 16 bases between. Germline values: CDR1 MDHEN, CDR2 SYDVKM. The CDR3 covers 15 residues. The CDR3 nucleotides are TGTGCCAGCAGGGGAGGTTGGACACAGAATGAAAAACTGTTTTTT. It translates to CASRGGWTQNEKLFF.

This clone showed up just once. The chain carries TRBV15 and TRBJ2-6; the D gene is possibly TRBD2 (5 bases). Trimming cost V 5 bases and J 13 bases, with 15 bases left between them. Germline CDR1 reads LNHNV; CDR2 reads YYDKDF (reference sequence). This CDR3 contains 13 residues. CDR3 loop: CATSSDPSGVLTF. The DNA of the CDR3 is TGTGCCACCAGCTCCGATCCGTCGGGAGTCCTGACTTTC.

V gene TRBV7-9 combines with J gene TRBJ2-5; D is perhaps TRBD1 (5 bases). Germline V gene lookup returns CDR1 SEHNR and CDR2 FQNEAQ (reference sequence). CDR3 size: 14 residues. V gave up 4 bases and J gave up 1 base, with 10 bases separating them. The CDR3 region is CASSSGHTQETQYF. The CDR3 coding sequence is TGTGCCAGCAGCTCCGGACATACCCAAGAGACCCAGTACTTC.

V gene TRBV9 combines with J gene TRBJ2-7, with no clear D. Germline V gives CDR1 SGDLS, CDR2 YYNGEE. The CDR3 has 12 residues. Trimming removed 2 bases at V and 4 bases at J, with 7 bases between. In DNA form, the CDR3 reads TGTGCCAGCAGCGTGGATGAGTACGAGCAGTACTTC. Encoded protein: CASSVDEYEQYF. Filled out from reference TRBV9 and TRBJ2-7, the complete variable domain reads DSGVTQTPKHLITATGQRVTLRCSPRSGDLSVYWYQQSLDQGLQFLIQYYNGEERAKGNILERFSAQQFPDLHSELNLSSLELGDSALYFCASSVDEYEQYFGPGTRLTVT.

The chain uses TRBV7-6 and TRBJ2-3, with D unclear. The germline V gene encodes CDR1 SGHVS and CDR2 FNYEAQ. The CDR3 covers 13 residues. Trimming cost V 1 base and J 6 bases, with 8 bases left between them. The CDR3: CASSLEVRDTQYF. CDR3 sequence (DNA): TGTGCCAGCAGCTTAGAGGTGCGGGATACGCAGTATTTT.

The chain carries TRBV7-9 and TRBJ2-7; unclear D gene. Germline loops: CDR1 SEHNR, CDR2 FQNEAQ (reference sequence). The CDR3 loop spans 14 amino acids. Trimming cost V 6 bases and J 7 bases, with 19 bases left between them. The CDR3 region is CASSSRTNLAEQYF. The CDR3, as DNA: TGTGCCAGCAGTTCTAGGACGAATCTGGCTGAGCAGTACTTC.

The chain couples TRBV7-9 to TRBJ2-7; 9 nucleotides agree with TRBD1. Germline lookup yields CDR1 SEHNR and CDR2 FQNEAQ (reference sequence). This CDR3 region has 15 residues. Trimming took 5 bases from V and 2 from J; bases not matched to a gene: 7. CDR3 bases: TGTGCCAGCAGCGAGGACAGGGGACCACCCTACGAGCAGTACTTC. This codes for CASSEDRGPPYEQYF.

The chain carries TRBV4-3 and TRBJ2-2; possible D gene TRBD1, 6 bases. Per germline, CDR1 LGHNA and CDR2 YSLEER. V was pared by 5 bases and J by 5 bases, with 15 bases between. CDR3 length: 15 residues. CDR3 in amino acids: CASSVRVGGTGELFF. CDR3 DNA sequence: TGCGCCAGCAGCGTAAGAGTAGGGGGTACCGGGGAGCTGTTTTTT.

The J gene is TRBJ2-2, the V gene TRBV10-1; 10 nucleotides match TRBD1. V shed 3 bases and J 0 bases; nucleotides not matched to a gene: 19. The germline V gene has CDR1 WNHNN and CDR2 SYGVQD (reference sequence). CDR3 length: 22 residues. The CDR3 is CASSDKVIGQGVRLANTGELFF. CDR3 DNA sequence: TGCGCCAGCAGTGACAAAGTTATCGGACAGGGGGTAAGGTTGGCGAACACCGGGGAGCTGTTTTTT.

The rearrangement uses TRBV6-5 and TRBJ1-1; D may be TRBD1 (5 bases). The germline V gene encodes CDR1 MNHEY and CDR2 SVGAGI. V lost 5 bases and J 5 bases, leaving 12 bases between the germline ends. The CDR3 sequence is 13 residues long. CDR3 nucleotides: TGTGCCAGCAGTCTGGGGGAGTGGACTGAAGCTTTCTTT. As protein: CASSLGEWTEAFF.

The rearrangement links TRBV28 to TRBJ1-5; tentatively, D is TRBD1 (6 bases). The CDR3 runs to 14 residues. The germline V gene encodes CDR1 MDHEN and CDR2 SYDVKM. Trimming shortened V by 6 bases and J by 4 bases, and 13 bases separated the two germline ends. CDR3: CASRTTGTNQPQHF. As DNA, the CDR3 is TGTGCCAGCAGGACAACAGGGACAAATCAGCCCCAGCATTTT. The full variable domain, completed using reference TRBV28 and TRBJ1-5, is DVKVTQSSRYLVKRTGEKVFLECVQDMDHENMFWYRQDPGLGLRLIYFSYDVKMKEKGDIPEGYSVSREKKERFSLILESASTNQTSMYLCASRTTGTNQPQHFGDGTRLSIL.

The chain couples TRBV7-2 to TRBJ2-2; 9 positions match TRBD1. The CDR3 has 16 residues. CDR1 and CDR2 from the germline V gene are SGHTA and FQGNSA. Trimming removed 7 bases from V and 4 bases from J; junction bases left unmatched: 10. The CDR3 nucleotides are TGTGCCAGCAACCTGGGCGGACAGGGGCTCACCGGGGAGCTGTTTTTT. This codes for CASNLGGQGLTGELFF.

This clone came up once. The J gene is TRBJ2-1, the V gene TRBV27, with 8 bases matching TRBD2. CDR3 size: 15 residues. After removal of 10 bases from V and 3 bases from J, the junction contained 11 bases not matched to a gene. Germline V CDR1 and CDR2: MNHEY, SMNVEV (reference sequence). The CDR3 region is CATSPLADLYNEQFF. DNA for the CDR3: TGTGCCACCTCCCCACTAGCGGACCTCTACAATGAGCAGTTCTTC.

This rearrangement joins TRBV5-6 to TRBJ2-1; D possibly corresponds to TRBD2 (5 bases). CDR1 SGHDT and CDR2 YYEEEE come from the germline V gene. Trimming shortened V by 3 bases and J by 4 bases, and 14 bases separated the two germline ends. The CDR3 runs 15 residues. CDR3 residues: CASSSPSTVYNEQFF. The CDR3 nucleotides read TGTGCCAGCAGCTCACCTAGCACGGTTTACAATGAGCAGTTCTTC.

The CDR3 loop reads CASSQDLTSGTYGYTF. The CDR3 coding sequence is TGCGCCAGCAGCCAAGATTTGACATCGGGGACCTATGGCTACACCTTC. The gene calls are TRBV4-1 and TRBJ1-2; possible D gene TRBD1, 5 bases. V gave up 0 bases and J gave up 4 bases, with 15 bases separating them. The CDR3 has 16 amino acids. The germline CDR1 and CDR2 sequences are MGHRA and YSYEKL.